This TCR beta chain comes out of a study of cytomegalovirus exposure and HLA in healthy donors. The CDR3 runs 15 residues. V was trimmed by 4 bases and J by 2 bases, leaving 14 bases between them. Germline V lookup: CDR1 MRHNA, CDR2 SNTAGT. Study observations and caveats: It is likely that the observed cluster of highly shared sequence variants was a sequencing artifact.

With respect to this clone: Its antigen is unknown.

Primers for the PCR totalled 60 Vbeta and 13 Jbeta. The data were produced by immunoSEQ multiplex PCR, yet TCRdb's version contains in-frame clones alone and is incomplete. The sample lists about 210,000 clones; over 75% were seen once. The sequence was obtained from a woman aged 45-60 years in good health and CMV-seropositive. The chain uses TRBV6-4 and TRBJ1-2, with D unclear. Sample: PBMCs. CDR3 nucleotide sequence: TGTGCCAGCAGTGCAGCCTGGGCCAGAAACTATGGCTACACCTTC. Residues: CASSAAWARNYGYTF.